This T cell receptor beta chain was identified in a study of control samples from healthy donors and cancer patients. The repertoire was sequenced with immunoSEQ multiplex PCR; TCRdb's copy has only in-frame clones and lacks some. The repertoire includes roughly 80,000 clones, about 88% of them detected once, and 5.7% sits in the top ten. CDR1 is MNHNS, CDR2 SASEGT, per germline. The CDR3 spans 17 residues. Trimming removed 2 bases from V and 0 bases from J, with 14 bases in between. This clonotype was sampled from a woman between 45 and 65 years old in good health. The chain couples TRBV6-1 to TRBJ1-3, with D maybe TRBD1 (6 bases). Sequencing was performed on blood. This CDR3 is CASSEQGIRSSGNTIYF. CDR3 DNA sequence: TGTGCCAGCAGTGAACAGGGGATCCGAAGCTCTGGAAACACCATATATTTT.